This passage covers 18 T cell receptor beta chains from one sample sequenced in a study of T cells in Graves' hyperthyroidism and ophthalmopathy. Amplified TCR beta CDR3 regions came from RNA transcripts. TCR CDR3 underwent first-round RT-PCR with the HTBI primer set. In TCRdb, the multiplex PCR reads were re-called with MiXCR into one record per CDR3 protein. The table lists 300,000 to 350,000 distinct CDR3 sequences, about a sixth of them singletons, with roughly a sixth in the top ten. Source material: blood. The origin of the receptors is a woman aged 40 to 50 with Graves' ophthalmopathy.

The V and J genes are TRBV6-1 and TRBJ2-7; 8 bases align to TRBD2. Germline-derived CDR1 and CDR2 are MNHNS and SASEGT. The CDR3 consists of 13 residues. The junction had 7 bases not matched to a gene; V was cut back by 7 bases and J by 5 bases. In DNA, the CDR3 is TGTGCCAGCACCGACGGGGGGGCCAACGAGCAGTACTTC. Translated: CASTDGGANEQYF.

The J gene is TRBJ1-2, the V gene TRBV12-3 or TRBV12-4; TRBD1 agrees at 9 bases. The CDR3 sequence is 14 residues long. J was trimmed by 8 bases and V by 6 bases; bases with no gene match: 10. CDR3 region: CASRGGQGIGGYTF. The CDR3 DNA reads as TGTGCCAGCAGGGGGGGACAGGGAATTGGCGGCTACACCTTC.

This clonotype appeared many times. The V call is TRBV11-2, the J call TRBJ1-1; no clear D gene. Trimming removed 1 base from V and 5 bases from J, with 14 bases in between. The CDR3 extends over 15 amino acids. Germline values: CDR1 SGHAT, CDR2 FQNNGV. The CDR3 DNA reads as TGTGCCAGCAGCTTAGGTACCGGCAGAAGAACTGAAGCTTTCTTT. Translation gives CASSLGTGRRTEAFF.

Only a few counts were recorded for this clonotype. The chain is built from TRBV11-2 and TRBJ2-7, with 13 nucleotides matching TRBD2. This CDR3 spans 16 amino acids. In germline, CDR1 is SGHAT, CDR2 FQNNGV. V trimming: 6 bases; J trimming: 5 bases; junction bases outside the gene matches: 10. CDR3 sequence (DNA): TGTGCCAGCAGGGAAATCGGACTAGCGGGAGCCAACGAGCAGTACTTC. Encoded protein: CASREIGLAGANEQYF.

This clonotype came up many times. A much larger clone differs from this one at a single base, so this may be a read error. The chain recombines TRBV12-3 or TRBV12-4 with TRBJ2-5; D remains unclear. Trimming pared 5 bases from V and 0 bases from J, leaving 7 bases between. There are 13 residues in the CDR3. The CDR3 coding sequence is TGTGCCAGCAGTGTACCCCACCAAGAGACCCAGTACTTC. Encoded protein: CASSVPHQETQYF.

This clonotype was seen many times. This sequence joins TRBV29-1 and TRBJ1-1; D not resolved. Germline-derived CDR1 and CDR2 are SQVTM and ANQGSEA. The CDR3 has 16 residues. V lost 5 bases to trimming and J lost 0 bases, with 19 bases between them. The CDR3 reads CSVTTLANALNTEAFF. The CDR3 DNA follows: TGCAGCGTTACAACACTGGCGAACGCACTGAACACTGAAGCTTTCTTT.

This clonotype was counted many times. This chain connects TRBV29-1 to TRBJ1-1; TRBD1 is a possible D gene (5 bases). V was clipped by 7 bases and J by 8 bases, with 20 bases between them. Germline CDR1 reads SQVTM; CDR2 reads ANQGSEA. This CDR3 is built from 13 residues. Here the CDR3 reads CSAQSNEGTEAFF. The CDR3 bases are TGCAGCGCCCAATCCAACGAGGGGACCGAAGCTTTCTTT.

This clonotype appeared many times. V usage is TRBV12-3 or TRBV12-4 and J usage is TRBJ1-1; D call uncertain. The CDR3 has 11 amino acids. The V gene lost 5 bases and the J gene lost 6 bases, with 7 bases spanning the gap. The CDR3 DNA sequence: TGTGCCAGCAGTCTCGGGGCTGAAGCTTTCTTT. Its translation is CASSLGAEAFF.

This clonotype was detected many times. The rearrangement joins TRBV11-2 to TRBJ2-4; unclear D gene. Germline-derived CDR1 and CDR2 are SGHAT and FQNNGV. This CDR3 comprises 13 residues. V was pared by 1 base and J by 7 bases, with 8 bases between. The CDR3 DNA reads as TGTGCCAGCAGCTTAGGGGCAGCTAACATTCAGTACTTC. It translates to CASSLGAANIQYF.

The table lists this clonotype with many counts. J is TRBJ1-6 and V is TRBV4-1; possibly TRBD1 for D (5 bases). With 9 bases removed from V and 6 bases from J, the gap between germline ends came to 15 bases. The CDR3 has 14 residues. The germline gives CDR1 MGHRA, CDR2 YSYEKL. In nucleotides, the CDR3 is TGCGCCAGTCAGATGACCGGGGGTAATTCACCCCTCCACTTT. It specifies CASQMTGGNSPLHF.

This clonotype was recorded many times. The chain recombines TRBV6-5 with TRBJ2-7; 9 bases are a match to TRBD1. The CDR3 is made up of 14 amino acids. CDR1 and CDR2 (germline): MNHEY, SVGAGI. Losses at the gene ends were 6 bases for V and 2 bases for J; bases not matched to a gene: 5. The DNA for the CDR3 is TGTGCCAGCAGATGGGGACAGGGAGCCTACGAGCAGTACTTC. As protein: CASRWGQGAYEQYF.

This clonotype was counted many times. The genes are TRBV20-1 and TRBJ2-7; TRBD2 matches at 8 bases. Per germline, CDR1 DFQATT and CDR2 SNEGSKA (reference sequence). The CDR3 runs 16 residues. Losses at the gene ends were 3 bases for V and 1 base for J; bases not matched to a gene: 11. For the CDR3, the DNA is TGCAGTGCTAGGAGCACTCGGGAGGGCCCGTCCTACGAGCAGTACTTC. Amino acid sequence: CSARSTREGPSYEQYF.

This clonotype has at least ten counts. The chain combines TRBV20-1 with TRBJ2-7, with unresolved D. V was shortened by 4 bases and J by 0 bases, with 10 bases between the two germline ends. The CDR3 contains 13 residues. Germline lookup yields CDR1 DFQATT and CDR2 SNEGSKA (reference sequence). The CDR3 here is CSATSSRSYEQYF. The CDR3, as DNA: TGCAGTGCTACCTCAAGCCGCTCCTACGAGCAGTACTTC.

This clonotype was detected ten times or more. CDR3 region: CASSPLGGGDSGNTIYF. The CDR3, as DNA: TGTGCCAGCAGCCCCCTGGGGGGGGGCGACTCTGGAAACACCATATATTTT. The V gene is TRBV4-2, the J gene TRBJ1-3; D is perhaps TRBD1 (6 bases). V lost 4 bases and J lost 0, with 16 bases in between. The CDR3 extends over 17 amino acids. Per germline, CDR1 LGHNA and CDR2 YNFKEQ.

This clonotype was counted at least ten times. This chain links TRBV27 with TRBJ1-5; TRBD1 might be the D (6 bases). The V and J ends lost 4 bases and 11 bases respectively, with 21 bases between them. Germline-derived CDR1 and CDR2 are MNHEY and SMNVEV (reference sequence). The length of the CDR3 is 15 residues. Here the CDR3 reads CASSSGTRGLRSQHF. CDR3 bases: TGTGCCAGCAGTTCCGGGACACGGGGCTTGAGGTCCCAGCATTTT.

This clonotype was found many times. The rearrangement links TRBV12-3 or TRBV12-4 to TRBJ2-7; D is undetermined. V lost 5 bases, J lost 2 bases, and 10 bases lay in between. The CDR3 is 13 residues long. The CDR3 bases are TGTGCCAGCAGTCAGACCCCCGCCTACGAGCAGTACTTC. This encodes CASSQTPAYEQYF.

This clonotype has at least ten counts. The chain joins TRBV6-2 or TRBV6-3 to TRBJ1-1; D call uncertain. The CDR3 is 15 residues long. The germline CDR1 and CDR2 sequences are MNHEY and SVGEGT. V was pared by 4 bases and J by 2 bases, with 14 bases between. CDR3 loop: CASSSPRESNTEAFF. In DNA, the CDR3 is TGTGCCAGCAGTTCCCCGAGGGAAAGTAACACTGAAGCTTTCTTT.

Ten or more counts support this clonotype. The V and J genes are TRBV6-5 and TRBJ2-7; D remains unclear. CDR1 and CDR2 from the germline V gene are MNHEY and SVGAGI. The length of the CDR3 is 11 residues. V dropped 4 bases and J dropped 7 bases, with 8 bases sitting between them. As DNA, the CDR3 is TGTGCCAGCAGTTCAGGCATTGAGCAGTACTTC. Its protein product is CASSSGIEQYF.